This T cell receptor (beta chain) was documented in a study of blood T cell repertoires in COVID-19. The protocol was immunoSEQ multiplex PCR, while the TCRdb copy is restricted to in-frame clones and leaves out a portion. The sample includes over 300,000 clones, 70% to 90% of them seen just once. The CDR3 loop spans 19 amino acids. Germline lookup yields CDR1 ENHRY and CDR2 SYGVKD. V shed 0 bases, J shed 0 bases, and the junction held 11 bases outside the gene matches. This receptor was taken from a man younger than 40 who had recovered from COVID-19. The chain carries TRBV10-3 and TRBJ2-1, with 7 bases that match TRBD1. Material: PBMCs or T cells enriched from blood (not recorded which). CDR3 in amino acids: CAISESDRSELSSYNEQFF. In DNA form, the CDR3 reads TGTGCCATCAGTGAGTCGGACAGGAGTGAACTTAGCTCCTACAATGAGCAGTTCTTC.